The rows below give T cell receptor beta chains drawn from one sample of a study of beta chain features in type 1 diabetes. Only in-frame clones appear in the TCRdb table, and some are missing; sequencing was by immunoSEQ multiplex PCR. Of roughly 340,000 clones in the sample, roughly 12% are singletons; the top ten hold 0.0085% to 0.012%. Sequencing was carried out using naive CD4+ T cells from blood. The source of these receptors is a woman aged 18 to 35 with type 1 diabetes. Each CDR3 is given with its conserved first and last residue. The order of the fields is clone size, V gene, J gene, D gene, CDR3 protein, CDR3 DNA. A D gene is named only where the DNA matches it firmly. Clone size is shown for a subset of rows, as once, few, many or a class of expanded clone.

size: few; V: TRBV4-3; J: TRBJ2-7; D: NA; CDR3: CASSQDGRGKQYF; DNA: TGCGCCAGCAGCCAAGATGGGCGGGGAAAGCAGTACTTC
size: NA; V: TRBV19; J: TRBJ1-1; D: NA; CDR3: CASVRTRNTEAFF; DNA: TGTGCCAGTGTCAGAACCAGGAACACTGAAGCTTTCTTT
size: NA; V: TRBV9; J: TRBJ1-2; D: NA; CDR3: CASSRSDGNNYGYTF; DNA: TGTGCCAGCAGTCGCAGCGACGGCAATAACTATGGCTACACCTTC
size: NA; V: TRBV30; J: TRBJ2-1; D: TRBD2; CDR3: CAWRLAGAYNEQFF; DNA: TGTGCCTGGAGACTAGCGGGAGCCTACAATGAGCAGTTCTTC
size: NA; V: TRBV5-1; J: TRBJ1-1; D: NA; CDR3: CASSSRFPRHPEAFF; DNA: TGCGCCAGCAGCTCCCGGTTTCCTCGCCACCCTGAAGCTTTCTTT
size: few; V: TRBV6-5; J: TRBJ1-2; D: NA; CDR3: CASRPGSLYGYTF; DNA: TGTGCCAGCAGGCCGGGGAGCCTGTATGGCTACACCTTC
size: NA; V: TRBV7-9; J: TRBJ2-1; D: NA; CDR3: CASSPVYGEQFF; DNA: TGTGCCAGCAGCCCTGTTTACGGGGAGCAGTTCTTC
size: few; V: TRBV7-2; J: TRBJ2-1; D: TRBD2; CDR3: CASTSAGGWNEQFF; DNA: TGTGCCAGCACCTCGGCGGGAGGCTGGAATGAGCAGTTCTTC
size: few; V: TRBV10-2; J: TRBJ1-5; D: NA; CDR3: CASSEMSPRQPQHF; DNA: TGCGCCAGCAGTGAAATGAGCCCGAGGCAGCCCCAGCATTTT
size: few; V: TRBV28; J: TRBJ2-5; D: TRBD1; CDR3: CASSETQGDQYF; DNA: TGTGCCAGCAGCGAAACCCAGGGGGACCAGTACTTC
size: NA; V: TRBV7-2; J: TRBJ2-3; D: TRBD1; CDR3: CASSISGTGLTDTQYF; DNA: TGTGCCAGCAGCATCTCCGGGACAGGGCTCACAGATACGCAGTATTTT
size: few; V: TRBV7-2; J: TRBJ1-5; D: NA; CDR3: CASSLTGNQPQHF; DNA: TGTGCCAGCAGCTTAACAGGCAATCAGCCCCAGCATTTT
size: NA; V: TRBV9; J: TRBJ2-1; D: NA; CDR3: CASSAPPRGSYNEQFF; DNA: TGTGCCAGCAGCGCTCCCCCCAGGGGTTCCTACAATGAGCAGTTCTTC
size: few; V: TRBV7-9; J: TRBJ2-1; D: TRBD2; CDR3: CASSLVWSGDNEQFF; DNA: TGTGCCAGCAGCTTAGTATGGAGCGGGGACAATGAGCAGTTCTTC
size: NA; V: TRBV4-1; J: TRBJ2-1; D: TRBD2; CDR3: CASSQGPGTSGRGGQFF; DNA: TGCGCCAGCAGCCAGGGCCCCGGGACTAGCGGGAGAGGTGGGCAGTTCTTC
size: NA; V: TRBV28; J: TRBJ2-5; D: NA; CDR3: CASSSPGTKETQYF; DNA: TGTGCCAGCAGTTCGCCCGGGACAAAAGAGACCCAGTACTTC
size: few; V: TRBV19; J: TRBJ2-7; D: TRBD2; CDR3: CASSISGSNYEQYF; DNA: TGTGCCAGTAGTATCAGCGGGAGTAACTACGAGCAGTACTTC
size: NA; V: TRBV15; J: TRBJ2-7; D: TRBD1; CDR3: CATARDRGYEQYF; DNA: TGTGCCACCGCGCGTGACAGGGGCTACGAGCAGTACTTC
size: few; V: TRBV5-6; J: TRBJ1-2; D: NA; CDR3: CASSLQGTYGYTF; DNA: TGTGCCAGCAGCCTCCAGGGTACATATGGCTACACCTTC
size: NA; V: TRBV27; J: TRBJ1-1; D: TRBD1; CDR3: CASSLAGGDISWF; DNA: TGTGCCAGCAGTTTAGCAGGGGGCGATATTTCTTGGTTT
size: NA; V: TRBV7-2; J: TRBJ2-1; D: TRBD1; CDR3: CASSADRGYNEQFF; DNA: TGTGCCAGCAGCGCCGACAGGGGGTACAATGAGCAGTTCTTC
size: few; V: TRBV9; J: TRBJ1-5; D: NA; CDR3: CASSVDAGNQPQHF; DNA: TGTGCCAGCAGCGTAGACGCAGGCAATCAGCCCCAGCATTTT
size: NA; V: TRBV18; J: TRBJ2-1; D: NA; CDR3: CASSPQDRDNEQFF; DNA: TGTGCCAGCTCACCACAAGACAGAGACAATGAGCAGTTCTTC
size: NA; V: TRBV6-6; J: TRBJ2-1; D: NA; CDR3: CASRAYSGTTYNEQFF; DNA: TGTGCCAGCAGGGCCTATAGCGGCACCACCTACAATGAGCAGTTCTTC
size: few; V: TRBV7-9; J: TRBJ2-7; D: TRBD1; CDR3: CASSTRQGTYEQYF; DNA: TGTGCCAGCAGCACACGACAGGGGACCTACGAGCAGTACTTC
size: few; V: TRBV25-1; J: TRBJ2-2; D: TRBD1; CDR3: CASSPATGSGINTGELFF; DNA: TGTGCCAGCAGTCCCGCGACAGGGAGTGGGATAAACACCGGGGAGCTGTTTTTT
size: few; V: TRBV28; J: TRBJ1-1; D: TRBD1; CDR3: CASRRRGLNTEAFF; DNA: TGTGCCAGCAGGAGAAGGGGGCTGAACACTGAAGCTTTCTTT
size: few; V: TRBV9; J: TRBJ2-3; D: NA; CDR3: CASSVDGGTQYF; DNA: TGTGCCAGCAGCGTAGACGGGGGTACGCAGTATTTT
size: NA; V: TRBV6-1; J: TRBJ2-1; D: TRBD1; CDR3: CASTRDSAYNEQFF; DNA: TGTGCCTCAACTCGGGACAGTGCCTACAATGAGCAGTTCTTC
size: NA; V: TRBV5-4; J: TRBJ1-1; D: TRBD1; CDR3: CASGAQGVNTEAFF; DNA: TGTGCCAGCGGGGCCCAGGGGGTGAACACTGAAGCTTTCTTT
size: few; V: TRBV6-5; J: TRBJ2-3; D: NA; CDR3: CASSLNGLSTDTQYF; DNA: TGTGCCAGCAGTCTCAATGGGCTTAGCACAGATACGCAGTATTTT
size: few; V: TRBV9; J: TRBJ1-3; D: NA; CDR3: CASSVSGPGNTIYF; DNA: TGTGCCAGCAGCGTTTCGGGTCCTGGAAACACCATATATTTT
size: few; V: TRBV7-2; J: TRBJ2-5; D: NA; CDR3: CASTPISGETQYF; DNA: TGTGCCAGCACCCCTATTTCGGGAGAGACCCAGTACTTC
size: few; V: TRBV4-1; J: TRBJ2-1; D: NA; CDR3: CASSTPGQGTYNEQFF; DNA: TGCGCCAGCAGCACCCCGGGGCAGGGGACCTACAATGAGCAGTTCTTC
size: NA; V: TRBV5-4; J: TRBJ2-1; D: NA; CDR3: CASSQSGFSYNEQFF; DNA: TGTGCCAGCAGCCAGTCAGGGTTCTCCTACAATGAGCAGTTCTTC
size: few; V: TRBV30; J: TRBJ1-1; D: NA; CDR3: CAWSVRNTEAFF; DNA: TGTGCCTGGAGTGTTAGGAACACTGAAGCTTTCTTT